There are a few counts of the clone carrying this TCR beta chain. Its specificity is not known. The germline gene is not matched at one end of the junction; a read error may be the cause. The sample originates from a study of identical twins' blood T cells. Study context: About six alpha and six beta libraries together yielded 45 million or so reads. Study-wide results and limits: Shared CDR3 clonotype counts between two donors mainly tracked the product of their cloneset sizes, twins included. Out-of-frame TCRbeta clonotypes reportedly had markedly more similar V usage in twins than unrelated donors.

Germline V CDR1 and CDR2: ENHRY, SYGVKD. This CDR3 has 11 amino acids. Libraries were made from RNA as TCR cDNA, using a modified protocol. Via MiXCR, TCRdb re-called the 5' RACE reads, giving one row per CDR3 protein. The table includes 350,000 to 400,000 distinct CDR3 sequences, roughly 27% detected once. This receptor was identified in a woman aged 18-49 years in good health. The rearrangement joins TRBV10-3 to TRBJ2-7; unclear D gene. The sequencing sample was made of PBMCs. The DNA for the CDR3 is TGTGCCATAAGTGATGAATACGAGCAGTACTTC. This gives the protein CAISDEYEQYF.